The 13 T cell receptor beta chains in this list originate from one sample, sequenced in a study of blood T cells in healthy people across ages. Together with a sample-barcoded 5' primer, a J-beta primer mix was included in a second PCR lasting about 7 to 11 cycles. TCRdb ran MiXCR on the 5' RACE reads and lists one entry per CDR3 protein. The data contain more than 800,000 distinct CDR3 sequences, over 35% of them seen just once; the ten biggest clones take up approximately 19%. Sequencing used blood. The receptors originated from a woman aged 60-75 years in good health.

In regard to this clonotype: This may come from a read error, since a much larger clone is one base off. The chain joins TRBV29-1 to TRBJ2-7; maybe TRBD1 (6 bases). The CDR3 is made up of 12 amino acids. Trimming took off 7 bases at V and 1 base at J, with 11 bases between the two ends. CDR1 and CDR2 from the germline V gene are SQVTM and ANQGSEA. In nucleotides, the CDR3 is TGCAGCGCTGCACAGGGTTCCTACGAGCAGTACTTC. Translated, it gives CSAAQGSYEQYF.

This clonotype was recorded a few times. The chain links TRBV7-3 to TRBJ2-1; perhaps D is TRBD1 or TRBD2 (5 bases each). The ends were cut back, 8 bases at V and 7 bases at J, with 15 bases in the middle. The CDR3 runs to 13 residues. CDR1 and CDR2 from the germline V gene are SGHTA and FQGTGA. CDR3 nucleotides: TGTGCCAGCGCTGGGGGACGGGATAATGAGCAGTTCTTC. It codes for CASAGGRDNEQFF.

This clonotype was seen more than once but under ten times. The chain uses TRBV6-5 and TRBJ2-4; possible D gene TRBD2, 7 bases. CDR1 is MNHEY and CDR2 is SVGAGI in the germline V gene. This CDR3 is built from 14 residues. The V end lost 5 bases, the J end lost 13 bases, and 21 bases lay between the germline ends. CDR3 region: CASSPGGRQSEQYF. In nucleotides, the CDR3 is TGTGCCAGCAGTCCCGGGGGGCGACAGTCGGAGCAGTACTTC.

In its sample, this clonotype was seen a few times. V and J are TRBV13 and TRBJ2-1, with D unclear. CDR3 length: 15 residues. Trimming took 5 bases from V and 4 from J, leaving 15 bases between them. Germline loops: CDR1 PRHDT, CDR2 FYEKMQ (reference sequence). Here the CDR3 DNA reads TGTGCCAGCAGCAAGTTAACAACCTTGTACAATGAGCAGTTCTTC. Translation: CASSKLTTLYNEQFF.

The table lists this clonotype with a few counts. The rearrangement joins TRBV7-2 to TRBJ2-5, with D possibly TRBD2 on 6 matching bases. Trimming shortened V by 6 bases and J by 11 bases, and 16 bases separated the two germline ends. Germline assignment: CDR1 SGHTA and CDR2 FQGNSA. The CDR3 has 12 amino acids. The CDR3 sequence is CASSLRWGEQYF. The CDR3 region has the DNA TGTGCCAGCAGTCTGCGTTGGGGGGAGCAGTACTTC.

The rearrangement links TRBV2 to TRBJ2-1; the match to TRBD2 covers 11 bases. The end of the DNA fits TRBJ2-7 better, so the J call may be wrong. CDR3 length equals 16 residues. Per the germline V gene, CDR1 is SNHLY and CDR2 is FYNNEI. In DNA, the CDR3 is TGTGCCAGCAGCCTAGGGACTAGCGGCGCCTACAATGAGCAGTACTTC. Translated, it gives CASSLGTSGAYNEQYF.

This chain links TRBV7-9 with TRBJ2-1; D gene unclear. Trimming removed 3 bases at V and 5 bases at J, with 14 bases between. Looked up from germline, CDR1 is SEHNR and CDR2 is FQNEAQ (reference sequence). The CDR3 sequence is 15 residues long. Here the CDR3 DNA reads TGTGCCAGCAGCTTTCCCATCAGAGAAGACAATGAGCAGTTCTTC. Protein: CASSFPIREDNEQFF.

The chain joins TRBV12-3 or TRBV12-4 to TRBJ2-1; 10 bases fit TRBD2. CDR3 size: 16 residues. V dropped 4 bases and J dropped 1; count of bases not matched to a gene: 4. The CDR3 nucleotides are TGTGCCAGCAGTTCCCCTAGCGGGAGATCCTACAATGAGCAGTTCTTC. Protein sequence: CASSSPSGRSYNEQFF.

This rearrangement joins TRBV5-1 to TRBJ1-5; D is perhaps TRBD1 (5 bases). The length of the CDR3 is 14 residues. Germline loops: CDR1 SGHRS, CDR2 YFSETQ. V lost 4 bases to trimming and J lost 6 bases, with 14 bases between them. CDR3 region: CASSMDPGGQPQHF. The DNA of the CDR3 is TGCGCCAGCAGCATGGATCCCGGGGGTCAGCCCCAGCATTTT.

This clonotype was detected only a few times. This rearrangement joins TRBV20-1 to TRBJ2-1; no clear D gene. Germline CDR1 DFQATT, CDR2 SNEGSKA (reference sequence). The V and J ends lost 0 bases and 7 bases respectively, with 13 bases between them. There are 14 residues in the CDR3. The CDR3 sequence: CSARDVQGFNEQFF. DNA of the CDR3: TGCAGTGCTAGAGATGTTCAAGGTTTTAATGAGCAGTTCTTC.

This sequence joins TRBV6-5 and TRBJ2-7, with D tentatively TRBD1 or TRBD2 (6 bases each). The CDR3 extends over 14 amino acids. V lost 2 bases, J lost 4 bases, and 12 bases lay in between. From germline, CDR1 is MNHEY and CDR2 SVGAGI. This CDR3 is CASSYKGGGYEQYF. The DNA for the CDR3 is TGTGCCAGCAGTTACAAAGGGGGAGGTTACGAGCAGTACTTC.

Only a few counts were recorded for this clonotype. The rearrangement joins TRBV9 to TRBJ1-2; 10 bases map to TRBD1. The CDR3 is 14 residues long. Germline V lookup: CDR1 SGDLS, CDR2 YYNGEE. V was pared by 10 bases and J by 7 bases, with 13 bases of the junction left unmatched. The CDR3 bases are TGTGCCGCTCCAAGGGACAGGGGTGGTGTTGGCTACACCTTC. This gives the protein CAAPRDRGGVGYTF.

The chain uses TRBV6-1 and TRBJ2-7; 11 positions agree with TRBD1. The CDR3 length is 15 residues. Germline-derived CDR1 and CDR2 are MNHNS and SASEGT. The V and J ends lost 6 bases and 3 bases, in that order; junction bases with no gene match: 7. CDR3 nucleotide sequence: TGTGCCAGCAGAGCCCCCGGGACAGGGGGCTACGAGCAGTACTTC. Protein: CASRAPGTGGYEQYF.